These 16 T cell receptor beta chains originate from one sample sequenced in a study of T cell responses to AZD1222 COVID-19 vaccine. Profiling relied on immunoSEQ multiplex PCR, and the TCRdb table lists in-frame clones only, not all of them. In the table there are about 140,000 clones, 89% of which are singletons. Sequenced material: peripheral blood, taken on day 0 of AZD1222 vaccination. Source of these receptors: an adult in good health.

This chain uses TRBV28 with TRBJ2-7; D is unclear. This CDR3 is 14 amino acids long. Germline CDR1 reads MDHEN; CDR2 reads SYDVKM. With 3 bases removed from V and 3 bases from J, the gap between germline ends came to 12 bases. CDR3 nucleotides: TGTGCCAGCAGTTTTGGCCCGGGCGTCTACGAGCAGTACTTC. Translating gives CASSFGPGVYEQYF.

V usage is TRBV6-4 and J usage is TRBJ1-3; no definite D call. The CDR3 runs 19 residues. The germline V and J ends were trimmed by 0 bases and 0 bases, with 18 bases remaining between them. Germline V gene lookup returns CDR1 MRHNA and CDR2 SNTAGT. The CDR3: CASSDSFLNRKHSGNTIYF. The CDR3 DNA reads as TGTGCCAGCAGTGACTCTTTCCTAAACAGAAAACACTCTGGAAACACCATATATTTT.

DNA of the CDR3: TGTGCCACCAGTGATTCGGGGGACTCTGGAAACACCATATATTTT. It specifies CATSDSGDSGNTIYF. The chain employs TRBV24-1 and TRBJ1-3; D is possibly TRBD1 (5 bases). With 2 bases removed from V and 0 bases from J, the gap between germline ends came to 7 bases. The length of the CDR3 is 15 residues. CDR1 and CDR2 from the germline V gene are KGHDR and SFDVKD.

The V call is TRBV2, the J call TRBJ1-1; D is undetermined. This CDR3 comprises 12 residues. Germline loops: CDR1 SNHLY, CDR2 FYNNEI. V was cut by 8 bases and J by 11 bases, with 18 bases left in between. The CDR3 region is CASALKAPSAFF. Written as DNA, the CDR3 is TGTGCCAGCGCCCTGAAGGCGCCGTCGGCTTTCTTT.

The gene calls are TRBV30 and TRBJ2-7; D is ambiguous. CDR3 length equals 15 residues. CDR1 and CDR2 from the germline V gene are GTSNPN and SVGIG (reference sequence). Trimming left V 2 bases short and J 3 bases short, with 17 bases between. Here the CDR3 DNA reads TGTGCCTGGAGTCCAGGAGCCCCCTACCTCTACGAGCAGTACTTC. Its translation is CAWSPGAPYLYEQYF. Supplemented by reference TRBV30 and TRBJ2-7, the full variable domain reads SQTIHQWPATLVQPVGSPLSLECTVEGTSNPNLYWYRQAAGRGLQLLFYSVGIGQISSEVPQNLSASRPQDRQFILSSKKLLLSDSGFYLCAWSPGAPYLYEQYFGPGTRLTVT.

The CDR3 nucleotides read TGTGCCAGCAGCTTAGGTGACAATACGCAGTATTTT. Translated: CASSLGDNTQYF. V and J are TRBV7-9 and TRBJ2-3; unclear D gene. This CDR3 has 12 residues. V lost 1 base and J lost 7, with 6 bases in between. Germline V CDR1 and CDR2: SEHNR, FQNEAQ (reference sequence). The variable domain in full, completed from reference TRBV7-9 and TRBJ2-3, reads DTGVSQNPRHKITKRGQNVTFRCDPISEHNRLYWYRQTLGQGPEFLTYFQNEAQLEKSRLLSDRFSAERPKGSFSTLEIQRTEQGDSAMYLCASSLGDNTQYFGPGTRLTVL.

CDR3 DNA sequence: TGTGCCAGTAGTATTCGCACTAACACTGAAGCTTTCTTT. It is translated as CASSIRTNTEAFF. This chain joins TRBV19 and TRBJ1-1; D is undetermined. Per germline, CDR1 LNHDA and CDR2 SQIVND (reference sequence). This CDR3 is built from 13 residues. V lost 3 bases and J lost 2, with 7 bases in between. Drawing the rest from reference TRBV19 and TRBJ1-1, the complete variable domain is DGGITQSPKYLFRKEGQNVTLSCEQNLNHDAMYWYRQDPGQGLRLIYYSQIVNDFQKGDIAEGYSVSREKKESFPLTVTSAQKNPTAFYLCASSIRTNTEAFFGQGTRLTVV.

The J gene is TRBJ1-2, the V gene TRBV10-3, with 8 bases matching TRBD1. Trimming removed 9 bases from V and 4 bases from J; junction bases left unmatched: 10. This CDR3 has 14 residues. From germline, CDR1 is ENHRY and CDR2 SYGVKD. The CDR3 bases are TGTGCCATTTGGGCGGGGGGACAGGTCTATGGCTACACCTTC. It translates to CAIWAGGQVYGYTF.

The rearrangement uses TRBV4-2 and TRBJ1-5; maybe TRBD1 (6 bases). V lost 1 base and J lost 3, with 16 bases in between. Germline V gene sequence: CDR1 LGHNA, CDR2 YNFKEQ. This CDR3 comprises 17 residues. The CDR3 loop is CASSQASGEMVNQPQHF. The CDR3 DNA reads as TGTGCCAGCAGCCAAGCGTCAGGGGAAATGGTCAATCAGCCCCAGCATTTT.

This sequence joins TRBV28 and TRBJ2-4; 13 positions match TRBD2. The CDR3 extends over 17 amino acids. Germline-derived CDR1 and CDR2 are MDHEN and SYDVKM. V shed 0 bases and J 7 bases; nucleotides not matched to a gene: 6. The DNA for the CDR3 is TGTGCCAGCAGTTTATGGACTAGCGGGGGGCCCGGGAACATTCAGTACTTC. This encodes CASSLWTSGGPGNIQYF.

The chain has TRBV2 and TRBJ2-5, with 7 bases lining up with TRBD1. There are 15 residues in the CDR3. CDR1 is SNHLY, CDR2 FYNNEI, per germline. V was pared by 5 bases and J by 0 bases, with 6 bases of the junction left unmatched. This CDR3 is CASSTDRTYQETQYF. DNA for the CDR3: TGTGCCAGCAGTACGGACAGGACGTACCAAGAGACCCAGTACTTC.

The gene calls are TRBV6-1 and TRBJ2-7, with 7 bases matching TRBD1. Germline CDR1 MNHNS, CDR2 SASEGT. The CDR3 has 14 residues. V was clipped by 2 bases and J by 3 bases; unmatched bases: 4. The chain's CDR3 is CASSEYRGSYEQYF. The CDR3 DNA reads TGTGCCAGCAGTGAATACAGGGGAAGCTACGAGCAGTACTTC.

This rearrangement joins TRBV25-1 to TRBJ2-7, with D possibly TRBD2 on 6 matching bases. CDR1 and CDR2 (germline): MGHDK, SYGVNS. The CDR3 sequence is 16 residues long. The V end was cut by 6 bases, the J end by 0 bases, with 18 bases between. CDR3 bases: TGTGCCAGCAGGGAGAGCTTTGGGGGGAGCTCCTACGAGCAGTACTTC. This translates into CASRESFGGSSYEQYF.

The chain couples TRBV4-1 to TRBJ1-1; tentative D call: TRBD1 (5 bases). The CDR3 is made up of 14 amino acids. Looked up from germline, CDR1 is MGHRA and CDR2 is YSYEKL. Trimming removed 7 bases at V and 4 bases at J, with 16 bases between. CDR3 region: CASKRGGRVTEAFF. The CDR3 DNA follows: TGCGCCAGCAAACGTGGGGGGAGGGTCACTGAAGCTTTCTTT.

V is TRBV28 and J is TRBJ2-7; D not resolved. CDR3 length: 13 residues. CDR1 MDHEN and CDR2 SYDVKM come from the germline V gene. V was pared by 8 bases and J by 4 bases, with 15 bases between. The CDR3 is CASSPMPRYEQYF. CDR3 coding DNA: TGTGCCAGCTCACCTATGCCCCGTTACGAGCAGTACTTC.

The chain employs TRBV18 and TRBJ1-1; perhaps TRBD1 as D (5 bases). The CDR3 contains 15 residues. Between the trimmed V and J ends, which lost 3 bases and 4 bases, there was a span of 15 bases. The germline V gene encodes CDR1 KGHSH and CDR2 LQKENI. CDR3 sequence: CASSPSQGEGTEAFF. The CDR3 region has the DNA TGTGCCAGCTCACCCTCCCAGGGTGAGGGCACTGAAGCTTTCTTT.